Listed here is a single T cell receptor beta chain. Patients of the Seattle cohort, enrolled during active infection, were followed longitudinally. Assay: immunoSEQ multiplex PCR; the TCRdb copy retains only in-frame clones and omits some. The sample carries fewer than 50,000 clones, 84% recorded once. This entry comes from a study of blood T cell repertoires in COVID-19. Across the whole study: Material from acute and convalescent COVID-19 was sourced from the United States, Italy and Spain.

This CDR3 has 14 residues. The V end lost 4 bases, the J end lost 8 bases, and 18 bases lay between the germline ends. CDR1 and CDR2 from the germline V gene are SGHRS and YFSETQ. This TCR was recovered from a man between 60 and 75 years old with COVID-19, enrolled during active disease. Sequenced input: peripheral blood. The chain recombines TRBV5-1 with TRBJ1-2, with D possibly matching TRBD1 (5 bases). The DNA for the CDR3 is TGCGCCAGCAGCCCGCCCCGGGGGGATGGCGGCTACACCTTC. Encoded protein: CASSPPRGDGGYTF.